Detailed here is one T cell receptor (beta chain). This entry is derived from a study of CD8 T cells in Susac syndrome. After extraction with the RNeasy kit, about 0.45 to 1 ug of the RNA was reverse transcribed using random hexamers. TCRdb called the immunoSEQ multiplex PCR reads again in MiXCR, with one record for every CDR3 protein. The data hold around 270,000 distinct CDR3 sequences, with 70% to 90% observed a single time. The sample taken for sequencing was CD8+ T cells from PBMCs. The source of this sequence is a human donor with multiple sclerosis.

The CDR3 DNA reads as TGTGCCAGCAGCTTGGGGTTAATCGAGAACACTGAAGCTTTCTTT. Protein sequence: CASSLGLIENTEAFF. V gene TRBV7-9 combines with J gene TRBJ1-1, with D unresolved. CDR3 length equals 15 residues. V gave up 3 bases and J gave up 1 base, with 12 bases separating them. Germline loops: CDR1 SEHNR, CDR2 FQNEAQ (reference sequence).